This entry lists 31 T cell receptor beta chains sequenced from one sample in a study of cytomegalovirus exposure and HLA in healthy donors. The primer mix had 60 Vbeta and 13 Jbeta primers. TCRdb's copy holds only in-frame clones and misses some; the assay was immunoSEQ multiplex PCR. This table holds 100,000 to 150,000 clones, around 78% found once. Sequenced: PBMCs. The origin of the receptors is a man in his forties in good health and CMV-seronegative.

This chain joins TRBV10-3 and TRBJ1-5; 10 nucleotides match TRBD1. The CDR3 contains 14 residues. From germline, CDR1 is ENHRY and CDR2 SYGVKD. V lost 10 bases to trimming and J lost 3 bases; unmatched junction nucleotides: 6. CDR3 nucleotides: TGTGCCACTGCGACAGGGGGCAACAATCAGCCCCAGCATTTT. Its translation: CATATGGNNQPQHF.

This clone has just one count. The CDR3 nucleotides read TGTGCCAGCAGGTCCGAGGGACTCAATCAGCCCCAGCATTTT. Amino acid sequence: CASRSEGLNQPQHF. This chain links TRBV6-5 with TRBJ1-5; D perhaps matches TRBD1 (5 bases). Trimming pared 6 bases from V and 3 bases from J, leaving 12 bases between. The CDR3 is made up of 14 amino acids. The germline V gene encodes CDR1 MNHEY and CDR2 SVGAGI.

This chain joins TRBV11-2 and TRBJ1-2; D might be TRBD1 (6 bases). The CDR3 covers 15 residues. Germline V gene sequence: CDR1 SGHAT, CDR2 FQNNGV. Trimming shortened V by 5 bases and J by 8 bases, and 21 bases separated the two germline ends. CDR3 protein: CASSPAGGRSGGYTF. Written as DNA, the CDR3 is TGTGCCAGCAGCCCCGCCGGGGGGCGAAGCGGGGGCTACACCTTC.

This clone was detected once. The V and J genes are TRBV28 and TRBJ2-3, with 9 positions matching TRBD1. From germline, CDR1 is MDHEN and CDR2 SYDVKM. The CDR3 covers 15 residues. V shed 6 bases, J shed 0 bases, and the junction held 4 bases outside the gene matches. As DNA, the CDR3 is TGTGCCAGCAGCCAGGGACAGGGAAGCACAGATACGCAGTATTTT. It yields the protein CASSQGQGSTDTQYF.

CDR3: CAISSGGKETQYF. The CDR3 DNA reads as TGTGCCATCAGCTCAGGGGGCAAAGAGACCCAGTACTTC. V is TRBV10-3 and J is TRBJ2-5; 8 bases map to TRBD1. The V gene's germline CDR1 is ENHRY and CDR2 SYGVKD. With 6 bases clipped from V and 3 bases from J, the junction kept 3 bases outside the gene matches. The CDR3 has 13 residues.

This chain links TRBV18 with TRBJ2-3; D is ambiguous. Germline V lookup: CDR1 KGHSH, CDR2 LQKENI. CDR3 length equals 13 residues. The V end lost 5 bases, the J end lost 0 bases, and 6 bases lay between the germline ends. The CDR3 sequence: CASSTTSTDTQYF. The CDR3 coding sequence is TGTGCCAGCTCAACTACTAGCACAGATACGCAGTATTTT.

The V call is TRBV10-2, the J call TRBJ1-2; D is unclear. The CDR3 is 13 residues long. In germline, CDR1 is WSHSY, CDR2 SAAADI. V was trimmed by 5 bases and J by 4 bases, leaving 11 bases between them. The CDR3 is CASSFDISYGYTF. The CDR3 DNA reads TGCGCCAGCAGTTTTGACATCTCCTATGGCTACACCTTC.

This clone was observed a single time. The V gene is TRBV5-1, the J gene TRBJ1-2, with a tentative D call TRBD1 (5 bases). Germline CDR1 reads SGHRS; CDR2 reads YFSETQ. Trimming cost V 7 bases and J 1 base, with 14 bases left between them. This CDR3 is built from 14 residues. The CDR3 sequence: CASGGGALNYGYTF. The CDR3 DNA sequence: TGCGCCAGCGGCGGGGGAGCCCTTAACTATGGCTACACCTTC.

The chain carries TRBV7-9 and TRBJ1-2, with D perhaps matching TRBD1 (5 bases). Trimming stripped 5 bases from V and 7 bases from J, with 17 bases between. This CDR3 has 14 residues. Germline V lookup: CDR1 SEHNR, CDR2 FQNEAQ (reference sequence). This chain's CDR3 is CASSLDRRGGGYTF. The CDR3 DNA follows: TGTGCCAGCAGCCTCGATCGTAGGGGTGGTGGCTACACCTTC.

This clone appeared a single time. This chain links TRBV16 with TRBJ1-5; the D is unclear. CDR3 length: 13 amino acids. Trimming removed 4 bases at V and 0 bases at J, with 4 bases between. Germline values: CDR1 KGHSY, CDR2 FQNENV. The CDR3 reads CASSRDSNQPQHF. In DNA form, the CDR3 reads TGTGCCAGCAGCCGAGATAGCAATCAGCCCCAGCATTTT.

This clone was counted between two and nine times. The rearrangement uses TRBV30 and TRBJ2-3; tentative D call: TRBD2 (6 bases). Trimming stripped 5 bases from V and 2 bases from J, with 17 bases between. This CDR3 is built from 15 residues. Germline V CDR1 and CDR2: GTSNPN, SVGIG (reference sequence). The CDR3 sequence: CAWRDRRRDTDTQYF. The CDR3 DNA reads TGTGCCTGGCGGGACCGTCGGAGGGACACAGATACGCAGTATTTT.

V is TRBV27 and J is TRBJ2-7, with no clear D. Trimming left V 2 bases short and J 2 bases short, with 13 bases between. Germline V CDR1 and CDR2: MNHEY, SMNVEV (reference sequence). The CDR3 is 15 amino acids. The CDR3 DNA sequence: TGTGCCAGCAGTTTAAGTCTGGCGGCGGCCTACGAGCAGTACTTC. Amino acids: CASSLSLAAAYEQYF.

V gene TRBV4-2 combines with J gene TRBJ2-1; D not certain. V lost 2 bases and J lost 0, with 14 bases in between. Germline CDR1 reads LGHNA; CDR2 reads YNFKEQ. The CDR3 totals 17 residues. CDR3 residues: CASSQTLYFSSYNEQFF. In DNA, the CDR3 is TGTGCCAGCAGCCAAACGCTATACTTTAGCTCCTACAATGAGCAGTTCTTC.

This clone has more than one count but fewer than ten. In DNA form, the CDR3 reads TGCGCCAGCAGCCAAGGACGACTAGCGGGGGGGGAGCAGTACTTC. Translating it yields CASSQGRLAGGEQYF. J is TRBJ2-7 and V is TRBV4-1; TRBD2 matches 14 bases. The CDR3 extends over 15 amino acids. Germline V CDR1 and CDR2: MGHRA, YSYEKL. J lost 7 bases, V lost 1 base, and 3 bases had no gene match.

The gene calls are TRBV5-4 and TRBJ2-7, with a tentative D call TRBD2 (6 bases). The germline V and J ends were trimmed by 0 bases and 2 bases, with 15 bases remaining between them. The V gene's germline CDR1 is SGHNT and CDR2 YYREEE (reference sequence). The CDR3 spans 16 residues. Here the CDR3 DNA reads TGTGCCAGCAGCTTGGGCGGGGTCGCGGGGACCTACGAGCAGTACTTC. Its translation: CASSLGGVAGTYEQYF.

The CDR3 nucleotides are TGTGCCAGCAGTGAAGGAGACAGAGCCTACGAGCAGTACTTC. Residues: CASSEGDRAYEQYF. V and J are TRBV6-1 and TRBJ2-7, with D possibly matching TRBD1 (5 bases). Between the trimmed V and J ends, which lost 1 base and 2 bases, there was a span of 9 bases. The CDR3 is 14 amino acids. Looked up from germline, CDR1 is MNHNS and CDR2 is SASEGT.

This clone was recorded a few times. V gene TRBV6-6 combines with J gene TRBJ2-3; D possibly corresponds to TRBD2 (7 bases). Germline values: CDR1 MNHNY, CDR2 SVGAGI (reference sequence). Trimming pared 8 bases from V and 4 bases from J, leaving 19 bases between. The CDR3 runs to 15 residues. This chain's CDR3 is CASRPKRGGADTQYF. The CDR3 DNA reads as TGTGCCAGCCGTCCTAAAAGAGGGGGGGCAGATACGCAGTATTTT.

This clone has a handful of counts. This chain connects TRBV27 to TRBJ2-3, with 10 nucleotides matching TRBD2. Germline CDR1 and CDR2: MNHEY and SMNVEV (reference sequence). The CDR3 extends over 15 amino acids. The V and J ends lost 5 bases and 6 bases, in that order; junction bases with no gene match: 8. The CDR3 is CASSRLAGGWDTQYF. DNA of the CDR3: TGTGCCAGCAGTCGACTAGCGGGCGGCTGGGATACGCAGTATTTT.

As concerns this clone: At one end, the junction sequence differs from germline, possibly due to a read error. Additional DNA sequences in this sample encode the identical CDR3. The chain is built from TRBV5-1 and TRBJ1-1; 9 nucleotides agree with TRBD1. The CDR3 totals 16 residues. Germline CDR1 reads SGHRS; CDR2 reads YFSETQ. Here the CDR3 DNA reads TGCGCCAGCAGCTCTCCATCCGGGACAGGGCCCACTGAAGCCTTCTTT. Protein: CASSSPSGTGPTEAFF.

V is TRBV5-6 and J is TRBJ1-5; D gene unclear. The CDR3 is 14 amino acids. With 1 base removed from V and 4 bases from J, the gap between germline ends came to 9 bases. Per germline, CDR1 SGHDT and CDR2 YYEEEE. Here the CDR3 DNA reads TGTGCCAGCAGCTTGTACGGTTTTAATCAGCCCCAGCATTTT. This encodes CASSLYGFNQPQHF.

V gene TRBV6-4 combines with J gene TRBJ1-1, with 7 bases that match TRBD1. Germline values: CDR1 MRHNA, CDR2 SNTAGT. The CDR3 runs 17 residues. V shed 8 bases, J shed 4 bases, and the junction held 19 bases outside the gene matches. This CDR3 reads CASPSTQGYKGGTEAFF. CDR3 DNA sequence: TGTGCCAGCCCAAGCACACAGGGGTATAAAGGTGGCACTGAAGCTTTCTTT.

This clone came up a few times. The chain uses TRBV5-1 and TRBJ2-5, with 7 bases that match TRBD1. The CDR3 sequence is 14 residues long. V shed 6 bases and J 3 bases; nucleotides not matched to a gene: 8. Looked up from germline, CDR1 is SGHRS and CDR2 is YFSETQ. The CDR3 region is CASTFSGTEETQYF. CDR3 DNA: TGCGCCAGCACTTTCTCAGGGACAGAAGAGACCCAGTACTTC.

The chain employs TRBV9 and TRBJ2-3, with a possible D match to TRBD1 (5 bases). The CDR3 extends over 14 amino acids. Per the germline V gene, CDR1 is SGDLS and CDR2 is YYNGEE. With 3 bases removed from V and 2 bases from J, the gap between germline ends came to 10 bases. The CDR3 DNA sequence: TGTGCCAGCAGCGGTTGGGGCATCACAGATACGCAGTATTTT. Translation: CASSGWGITDTQYF.

This rearrangement joins TRBV29-1 to TRBJ2-1; maybe TRBD2 (5 bases). The CDR3 is 16 amino acids. Trimming removed 3 bases at V and 5 bases at J, with 20 bases between. The germline V gene encodes CDR1 SQVTM and CDR2 ANQGSEA. CDR3 residues: CSVDGPWQRRNNEQFF. DNA of the CDR3: TGCAGCGTTGATGGGCCCTGGCAGCGGAGAAACAATGAGCAGTTCTTC.

This clone was counted a single time. The rearrangement links TRBV7-8 to TRBJ2-1, with D uncertain. The CDR3 runs 16 residues. Trimming removed 5 bases from V and 7 bases from J, with 21 bases in between. Germline V gene data show CDR1 as SGHVS and CDR2 as FQNEAQ. As DNA, the CDR3 is TGTGCCAGCAGCGATAATTATAAAAGAATACAAAATGAGCAGTTCTTC. It translates to CASSDNYKRIQNEQFF.

The chain links TRBV7-9 to TRBJ2-1, with 7 bases that match TRBD1. CDR1 SEHNR and CDR2 FQNEAQ come from the germline V gene (reference sequence). V lost 5 bases to trimming and J lost 7 bases; unmatched junction nucleotides: 14. This CDR3 is 16 amino acids long. The CDR3 region is CASSGLGDSSTNEQFF. The CDR3 DNA reads TGTGCCAGCAGCGGCCTAGGGGACAGTTCTACGAATGAGCAGTTCTTC.

The V call is TRBV10-3, the J call TRBJ1-3; 7 nucleotides agree with TRBD1. After removal of 4 bases from V and 0 bases from J, the junction contained 3 bases not matched to a gene. There are 15 residues in the CDR3. Germline V gene sequence: CDR1 ENHRY, CDR2 SYGVKD. CDR3 protein: CAISGGQFSGNTIYF. As DNA, the CDR3 is TGTGCCATCAGTGGGGGACAGTTCTCTGGAAACACCATATATTTT.

The CDR3 bases are TGTGCCACTCGGACAGGGCGGTGGGCAGATACGCAGTATTTT. Translation gives CATRTGRWADTQYF. The chain combines TRBV6-1 with TRBJ2-3, with 8 bases matching TRBD1. V was pared by 10 bases and J by 4 bases, with 10 bases of the junction left unmatched. Germline CDR1 is MNHNS and CDR2 is SASEGT. The CDR3 is 14 amino acids.

This rearrangement joins TRBV25-1 to TRBJ2-1; D possibly corresponds to TRBD2 (6 bases). Germline CDR1 is MGHDK and CDR2 is SYGVNS. Trimming pared 3 bases from V and 9 bases from J, leaving 21 bases between. CDR3 length: 16 residues. The CDR3 DNA reads TGTGCCAGCAGTGATTTAGGAGGGGCGAAGGTCGGTGAGCAGTTCTTC. This sequence encodes CASSDLGGAKVGEQFF.

The chain recombines TRBV5-5 with TRBJ1-5; D ambiguous. CDR3 length equals 14 residues. Per germline, CDR1 SGHKS and CDR2 YYEKEE (reference sequence). V gave up 0 bases and J gave up 2 bases, with 6 bases separating them. The DNA of the CDR3 is TGTGCCAGCAGCTTGGAGCAGGGCAATCAGCCCCAGCATTTT. This gives the protein CASSLEQGNQPQHF.

This chain links TRBV11-2 with TRBJ1-1, with D perhaps matching TRBD1 (6 bases). Per germline, CDR1 SGHAT and CDR2 FQNNGV. Trimming stripped 5 bases from V and 0 bases from J, with 7 bases between. The CDR3 loop spans 13 amino acids. The CDR3 is CASSRQVNTEAFF. CDR3 coding DNA: TGTGCCAGCAGCAGACAGGTGAACACTGAAGCTTTCTTT.